These T cell receptor beta chains were read from a single sample in a study of cytomegalovirus exposure and HLA in healthy donors. Only in-frame clones appear in the TCRdb table, and some are missing; sequencing was by immunoSEQ multiplex PCR. Of 150,000 to 180,000 clones in the sample, 70% to 90% were seen once. Sequencing was done on a sample of PBMCs. All receptors derive from a man between 18 and 35 years old in good health and CMV-seropositive. CDR3s include the opening cysteine and the closing phenylalanine or tryptophan. The order of the fields is clone size, V gene, J gene, CDR3 protein. Clone size is not always given. Where it is, it says once, few, many or a class for expanded clones.

.,TRBV19,TRBJ1-2,CASSMRGRGPGNYTF
.,TRBV4-2,TRBJ2-3,CASSQGGGGKGDTQYF
.,TRBV6-5,TRBJ2-5,CASSKRAGTQETQYF
few,TRBV9,TRBJ2-7,CASSVATGYEQYF
.,TRBV5-1,TRBJ2-5,CASSSTGARETQYF
.,TRBV7-2,TRBJ2-3,CASSGSGTSGRTDTQYF
.,TRBV5-6,TRBJ2-7,CASSFRDRLSYEQYF
.,TRBV7-2,TRBJ2-2,CASSQIGGAIGELFF
.,TRBV27,TRBJ1-1,CASSLWGTGPKTEAFF
.,TRBV14,TRBJ2-5,CASSRDRAPETQYF
few,TRBV6-5,TRBJ1-2,CASSSGTGYYGYTF
.,TRBV19,TRBJ1-2,CASSMGGKRYGYTF
.,TRBV27,TRBJ1-5,CASRQGAYVNQPQHF
once,TRBV6-6,TRBJ1-1,CASTPGDWTEAFF
.,TRBV7-9,TRBJ2-7,CASSPFSEQYF
few,TRBV27,TRBJ1-1,CASSYVQDTEAFF
.,TRBV7-3,TRBJ2-6,CASNPGGPGANVLTF
.,TRBV5-1,TRBJ2-3,CASSPGTSGRGTDTQYF
.,TRBV19,TRBJ1-2,CASSPAADSLNYGYTF
.,TRBV2,TRBJ1-5,CASSAGSYSNQPQHF
once,TRBV11-3,TRBJ2-1,CASSLGAHSSGGASDEQFF
.,TRBV6-5,TRBJ2-7,CASKTLAGRHEQYF
.,TRBV7-2,TRBJ2-2,CASSLAGKRLTGELFF
.,TRBV7-2,TRBJ2-7,CASRNQGEQYF
.,TRBV20-1,TRBJ2-1,CSARYNEQFF
.,TRBV18,TRBJ2-1,CASSPAGLADNEQFF
few,TRBV30,TRBJ1-1,CAWDRANTEAFF
.,TRBV6-1,TRBJ2-1,CASSGGTSGNDEQFF
.,TRBV12-5,TRBJ1-2,CASGLQVNYGYTF
.,TRBV6-4,TRBJ1-5,CASNTTGSQPQHF
.,TRBV25-1,TRBJ1-5,CASPDQGTDSNQPQHF
many,TRBV2,TRBJ1-2,CASSDYREHGYTF
.,TRBV30,TRBJ1-1,CAWSMTGGSTEAFF
few,TRBV7-2,TRBJ1-4,CASSLVGGTNEKLFF
.,TRBV30,TRBJ1-5,CAWSHDRGIGAQHF
.,TRBV14,TRBJ2-5,CASSQLGGQETQYF
once,TRBV7-9,TRBJ1-5,CASSPTGFSNQPQHF
.,TRBV6-1,TRBJ1-4,CASSGTTGDQGWEKLFF
.,TRBV18,TRBJ1-2,CASSAMTGIANYGYTF
.,TRBV7-6,TRBJ2-2,CASSYGLAGPGGELFF
.,TRBV30,TRBJ2-2,CAWTRTGHTGELFF
.,TRBV25-1,TRBJ1-1,CASSEWGRVDF
.,TRBV12-5,TRBJ2-7,CASGLGLTDEQYF
few,TRBV19,TRBJ2-7,CASSIRSTSYEQYF
.,TRBV7-2,TRBJ1-1,CASSLKGTPLTEAFF
.,TRBV13,TRBJ1-3,CASSLSVGGDLSGNTIYF
.,TRBV4-1,TRBJ1-2,CASSQDPGASSINYGYTF
.,TRBV5-1,TRBJ1-2,CASSLDRENYGYTF
.,TRBV10-2,TRBJ2-7,CASTTDRGEQYF
.,TRBV7-3,TRBJ2-3,CASSQAGTGLTDTQYF
.,TRBV4-3,TRBJ2-3,CASSQGELSSGTQYF
few,TRBV6-1,TRBJ2-1,CASSELAEGEQFF
.,TRBV2,TRBJ1-5,CASSAGQGVVQPQHF
.,TRBV19,TRBJ2-1,CASSLRENNEQFF
once,TRBV6-5,TRBJ2-7,CASSFDGTSGRREQYF